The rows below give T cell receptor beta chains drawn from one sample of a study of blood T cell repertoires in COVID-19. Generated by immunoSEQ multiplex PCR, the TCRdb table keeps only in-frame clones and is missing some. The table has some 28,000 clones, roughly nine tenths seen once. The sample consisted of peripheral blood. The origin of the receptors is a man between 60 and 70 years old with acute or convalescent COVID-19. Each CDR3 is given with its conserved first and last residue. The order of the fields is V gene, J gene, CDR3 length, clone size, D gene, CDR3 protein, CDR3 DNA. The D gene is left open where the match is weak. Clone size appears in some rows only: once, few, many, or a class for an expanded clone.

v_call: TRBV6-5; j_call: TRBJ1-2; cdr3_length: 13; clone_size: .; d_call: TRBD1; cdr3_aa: CASSRDRDYGYTF; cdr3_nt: TGTGCCAGCAGTCGGGACAGAGACTATGGCTACACCTTC
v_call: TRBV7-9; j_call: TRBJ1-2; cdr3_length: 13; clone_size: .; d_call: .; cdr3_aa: CASSPGVGDGYTF; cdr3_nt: TGTGCCAGCAGCCCAGGAGTCGGGGATGGCTACACCTTC
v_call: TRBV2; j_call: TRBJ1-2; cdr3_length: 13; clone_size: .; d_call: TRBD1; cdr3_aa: CASSGQANYGYTF; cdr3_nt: TGTGCCAGCAGCGGACAGGCTAACTATGGCTACACCTTC
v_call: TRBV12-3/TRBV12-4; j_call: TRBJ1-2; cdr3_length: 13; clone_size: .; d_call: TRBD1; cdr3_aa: CASSPGTGDGYTF; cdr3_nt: TGTGCCAGCAGTCCCGGGACAGGGGACGGCTACACCTTC
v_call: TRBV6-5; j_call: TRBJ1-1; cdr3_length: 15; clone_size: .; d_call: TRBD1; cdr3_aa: CASSYSNRGRGEAFF; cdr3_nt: TGTGCCAGCAGTTACTCGAACAGGGGGCGCGGTGAAGCTTTCTTT
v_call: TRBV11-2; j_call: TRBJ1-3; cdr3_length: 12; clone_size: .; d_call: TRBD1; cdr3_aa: CANSRQGGRIYF; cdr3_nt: TGTGCCAATTCCCGACAGGGGGGACGCATATATTTT
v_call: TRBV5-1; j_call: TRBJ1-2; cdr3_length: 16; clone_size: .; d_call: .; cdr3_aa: CASSPAFDTAGYGYTF; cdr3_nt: TGCGCCAGCAGCCCCGCCTTTGACACAGCTGGCTATGGCTACACCTTC
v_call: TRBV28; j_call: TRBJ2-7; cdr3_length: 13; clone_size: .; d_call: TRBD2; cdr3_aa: CASRWGGSYEQYF; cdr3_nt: TGTGCCAGCAGATGGGGGGGCTCCTACGAGCAGTACTTC
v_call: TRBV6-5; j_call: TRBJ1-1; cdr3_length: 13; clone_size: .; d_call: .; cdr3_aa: CASSYHLNTEAFF; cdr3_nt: TGTGCCAGCAGTTACCATTTGAACACTGAAGCTTTCTTT
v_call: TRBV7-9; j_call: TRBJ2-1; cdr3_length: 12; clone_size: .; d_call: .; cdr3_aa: CASSFQYNEQFF; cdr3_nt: TGTGCCAGCAGCTTTCAGTACAATGAGCAGTTCTTC
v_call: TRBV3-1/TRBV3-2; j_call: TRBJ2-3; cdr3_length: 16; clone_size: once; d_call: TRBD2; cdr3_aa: CASSQASGGAGDTQYF; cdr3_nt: TGTGCCAGCAGCCAAGCTAGCGGGGGGGCGGGAGATACGCAGTATTTT
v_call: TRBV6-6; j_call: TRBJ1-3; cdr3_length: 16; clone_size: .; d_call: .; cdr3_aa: CASSQGNSGAGNTIYF; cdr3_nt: TGTGCCAGCAGCCAGGGGAACTCTGGGGCTGGAAACACCATATATTTT
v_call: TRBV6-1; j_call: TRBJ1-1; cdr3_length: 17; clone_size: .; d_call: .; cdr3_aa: CASSGSLTGALNTEAFF; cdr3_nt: TGTGCCAGCAGTGGGAGTCTTACTGGGGCACTGAACACTGAAGCTTTCTTT
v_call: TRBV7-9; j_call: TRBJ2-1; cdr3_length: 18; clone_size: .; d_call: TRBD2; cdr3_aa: CASSLGLAGTPLWDEQFF; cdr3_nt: TGTGCCAGCAGCTTAGGCCTAGCGGGTACACCTCTTTGGGATGAGCAGTTCTTC
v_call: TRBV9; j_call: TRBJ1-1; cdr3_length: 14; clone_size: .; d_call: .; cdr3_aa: CASSVREIITEAFF; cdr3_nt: TGTGCCAGCAGCGTAAGGGAGATAATCACTGAAGCTTTCTTT
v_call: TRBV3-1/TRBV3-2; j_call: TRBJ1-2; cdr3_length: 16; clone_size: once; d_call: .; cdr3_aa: CASSPDRQKGFYGYTF; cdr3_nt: TGTGCCAGCAGCCCGGACAGACAAAAAGGGTTCTATGGCTACACCTTC
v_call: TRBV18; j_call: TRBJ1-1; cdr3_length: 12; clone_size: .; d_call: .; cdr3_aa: CASSPSNTEAFF; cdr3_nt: TGTGCCAGCTCACCCTCGAACACTGAAGCTTTCTTT
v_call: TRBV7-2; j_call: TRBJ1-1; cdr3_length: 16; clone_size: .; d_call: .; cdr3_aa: CASSLVGSTQNTEAFF; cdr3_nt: TGTGCCAGCAGCTTAGTGGGCAGTACTCAGAACACTGAAGCTTTCTTT
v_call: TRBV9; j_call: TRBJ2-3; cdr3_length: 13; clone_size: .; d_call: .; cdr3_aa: CASSSPIFDTQYF; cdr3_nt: TGTGCCAGCAGCTCCCCTATTTTTGATACGCAGTATTTT
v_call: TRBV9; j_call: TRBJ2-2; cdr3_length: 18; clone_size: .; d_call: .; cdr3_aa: CASSAPPWGEPNTGELFF; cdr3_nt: TGTGCCAGCAGCGCCCCCCCCTGGGGGGAACCGAACACCGGGGAGCTGTTTTTT
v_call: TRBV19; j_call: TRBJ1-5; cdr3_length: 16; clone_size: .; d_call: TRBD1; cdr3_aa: CASSSTTGVSNQPQHF; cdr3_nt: TGTGCCAGTAGTTCAACGACAGGGGTTAGCAATCAGCCCCAGCATTTT
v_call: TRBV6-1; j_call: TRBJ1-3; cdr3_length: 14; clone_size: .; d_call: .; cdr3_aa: CASSDWSSRDAIYF; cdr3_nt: TGTGCCAGCAGTGATTGGTCCAGCCGGGATGCCATATATTTT
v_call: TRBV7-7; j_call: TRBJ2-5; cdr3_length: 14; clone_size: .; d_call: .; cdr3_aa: CASSSSGARETQYF; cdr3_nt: TGTGCCAGCAGCTCATCAGGGGCTCGGGAGACCCAGTACTTC
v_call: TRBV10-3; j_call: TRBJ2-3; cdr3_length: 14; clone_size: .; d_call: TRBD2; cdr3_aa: CATSDSGRVDTQYF; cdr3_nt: TGTGCCACCAGCGACAGCGGGAGGGTGGATACGCAGTATTTT
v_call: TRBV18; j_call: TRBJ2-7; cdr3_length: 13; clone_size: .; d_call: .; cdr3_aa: CASSPARSYEQYF; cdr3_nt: TGTGCCAGCTCACCGGCACGATCATACGAGCAGTACTTC
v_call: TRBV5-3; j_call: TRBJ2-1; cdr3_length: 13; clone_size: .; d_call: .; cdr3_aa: CARSTLGDNEQFF; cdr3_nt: TGTGCCAGAAGCACCCTAGGAGACAATGAGCAGTTCTTC
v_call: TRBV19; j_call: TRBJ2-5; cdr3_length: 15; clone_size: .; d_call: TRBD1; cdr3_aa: CASSIQGAAQETQYF; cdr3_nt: TGTGCCAGTAGTATCCAGGGGGCGGCCCAAGAGACCCAGTACTTC